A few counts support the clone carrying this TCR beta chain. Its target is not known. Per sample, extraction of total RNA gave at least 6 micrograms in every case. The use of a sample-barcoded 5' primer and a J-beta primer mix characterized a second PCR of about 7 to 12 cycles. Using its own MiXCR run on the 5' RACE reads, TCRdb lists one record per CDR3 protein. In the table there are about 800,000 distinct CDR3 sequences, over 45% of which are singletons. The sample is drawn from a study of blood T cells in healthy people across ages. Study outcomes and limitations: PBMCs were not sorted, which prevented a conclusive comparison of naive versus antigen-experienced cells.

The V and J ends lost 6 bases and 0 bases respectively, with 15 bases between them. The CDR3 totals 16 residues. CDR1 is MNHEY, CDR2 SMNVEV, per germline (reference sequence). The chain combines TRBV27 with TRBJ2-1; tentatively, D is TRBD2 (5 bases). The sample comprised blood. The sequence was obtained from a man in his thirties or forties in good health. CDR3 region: CASRRGMQDSYNEQFF. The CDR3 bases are TGTGCCAGCAGAAGAGGGATGCAGGACTCCTACAATGAGCAGTTCTTC.